Following are 30 T cell receptor beta chains from one sample sequenced in a study of blood T cells in healthy people across ages. Next came a second PCR, run for 7 to 11 cycles, which used a sample-barcoded 5' primer along with a J-beta primer mix. TCRdb reanalysed the 5' RACE reads using MiXCR and keeps one entry per CDR3 protein. In the table there are approximately 730,000 distinct CDR3 sequences, less than 70% of which are singletons. The sequenced sample consisted of blood. These receptors came from a man aged 80 or over in good health.

J is TRBJ2-3 and V is TRBV28; unclear D gene. V was shortened by 6 bases and J by 2 bases, with 15 bases between the two germline ends. Germline V lookup: CDR1 MDHEN, CDR2 SYDVKM. CDR3 length: 15 amino acids. The CDR3 sequence is CASSESYYITDTQYF. CDR3 in DNA: TGTGCCAGCAGCGAGAGCTACTACATCACAGATACGCAGTATTTT. Full variable domain (outside the CDR3, taken from reference TRBV28 and TRBJ2-3): DVKVTQSSRYLVKRTGEKVFLECVQDMDHENMFWYRQDPGLGLRLIYFSYDVKMKEKGDIPEGYSVSREKKERFSLILESASTNQTSMYLCASSESYYITDTQYFGPGTRLTVL.

With respect to this clonotype: This may stem from a read error, because a much larger clone lies one nucleotide away. The chain combines TRBV5-1 with TRBJ2-5; TRBD2 matches at 14 bases. Germline V gene data show CDR1 as SGHRS and CDR2 as YFSETQ. J gave up 11 bases and V 2 bases, and 14 bases lay outside the gene matches. The CDR3 extends over 17 amino acids. The CDR3 reads CASSFMGLAGVYNEQYF. For the CDR3, the DNA is TGCGCCAGCAGCTTCATGGGACTAGCGGGAGTCTACAATGAGCAGTACTTC.

The chain links TRBV7-9 to TRBJ2-3, with TRBD1 identical over 9 bases. Trimming removed 7 bases from V and 14 bases from J; junction bases left unmatched: 31. Germline loops: CDR1 SEHNR, CDR2 FQNEAQ (reference sequence). This CDR3 region has 19 residues. DNA of the CDR3: TGTGCCAGCAAAATAGAGAGGGGCCGGGACAGGGAGAAACACAGATACGCGTATTTT. This codes for CASKIERGRDREKHRYAYF.

This clonotype came up a few times. J is TRBJ1-5 and V is TRBV7-2, with a tentative D call TRBD1 (6 bases). Between the trimmed V and J ends, which lost 6 bases and 4 bases, there was a span of 10 bases. The CDR3 has 13 residues. Per germline, CDR1 SGHTA and CDR2 FQGNSA. This chain's CDR3 is CASRGQSNQPQHF. The CDR3 region has the DNA TGTGCCAGCAGAGGACAGTCGAATCAGCCCCAGCATTTT.

V gene TRBV10-3 combines with J gene TRBJ2-4; the D gene could be TRBD1 or TRBD2 (5 bases each). Near its end, the DNA agrees better with TRBJ2-7, so the J call may be wrong. This CDR3 contains 13 residues. CDR1 ENHRY and CDR2 SYGVKD come from the germline V gene. In nucleotides, the CDR3 is TGTGCCATCAAAGACGGGACCCGCTACGAGCAGTACTTC. Residues: CAIKDGTRYEQYF.

V usage is TRBV20-1 and J usage is TRBJ2-1; TRBD2 aligns across 14 bases. From germline, CDR1 is DFQATT and CDR2 SNEGSKA (reference sequence). V shed 5 bases and J 8 bases; nucleotides not matched to a gene: 5. This CDR3 is built from 14 residues. CDR3 sequence reads: CSAPSGLAGDEQFF. The CDR3 region has the DNA TGCAGTGCTCCATCGGGACTAGCGGGAGATGAGCAGTTCTTC.

This chain uses TRBV12-3 or TRBV12-4 with TRBJ1-5, with 8 bases aligning to TRBD1. Trimming took 5 bases from V and 7 from J; bases not matched to a gene: 7. The CDR3 sequence is 14 residues long. The CDR3 protein is CASSEVDRGQPQHF. For the CDR3, the DNA is TGTGCCAGCAGTGAGGTCGACAGGGGACAGCCCCAGCATTTT.

The chain combines TRBV20-1 with TRBJ2-1, with TRBD2 matching over 8 bases. The J call is uncertain, as TRBJ2-7 better fits the DNA end. CDR1 and CDR2 from the germline V gene are DFQATT and SNEGSKA (reference sequence). This CDR3 has 15 residues. CDR3 sequence reads: CSAPGGAGSYNEQYF. The CDR3 bases are TGCAGTGCCCCCGGGGGGGCAGGCTCCTACAATGAGCAGTACTTC.

V and J are TRBV2 and TRBJ2-5, with 12 positions matching TRBD2. TRBJ2-7 explains the end of the DNA better; the J call may be wrong. This CDR3 spans 14 amino acids. Per the germline V gene, CDR1 is SNHLY and CDR2 is FYNNEI. CDR3 protein: CASSETSGGLEQYF. The DNA of the CDR3 is TGTGCCAGCAGTGAGACTAGCGGGGGCCTCGAGCAGTACTTC.

The J gene is TRBJ1-1, the V gene TRBV24-1; D is unresolved. From germline, CDR1 is KGHDR and CDR2 SFDVKD. This CDR3 contains 15 residues. V was trimmed by 4 bases and J by 4 bases, leaving 15 bases between them. CDR3 coding DNA: TGTGCCACCAGTGACCCAAGCCGGGGTAGCACTGAAGCTTTCTTT. This encodes CATSDPSRGSTEAFF.

The J gene is TRBJ1-2, the V gene TRBV12-5; TRBD1 matches 9 bases. V was clipped by 6 bases and J by 10 bases; unmatched bases: 6. CDR1 and CDR2 from the germline V gene are LGHNT and FRNRAP. There are 12 residues in the CDR3. CDR3 residues: CASGSGTGYYTF. CDR3 nucleotides: TGTGCTAGTGGATCTGGGACAGGGTACTACACCTTC.

This rearrangement joins TRBV21-1 to TRBJ1-4. TRBV21-1 is a pseudogene. The length of the CDR3 is 21 residues. The CDR3 nucleotides read TGTGCCAGCAGCAGACCTTTACCAGGGACGGCACCTCTTGCAACTAATGAAAAACTGTTTTTT. It specifies CASSRPLPGTAPLATNEKLFF.

The chain employs TRBV12-3 or TRBV12-4 and TRBJ2-2; D perhaps matches TRBD2 (6 bases). This CDR3 comprises 16 residues. Between the trimmed V and J ends, which lost 5 bases and 4 bases, there was a span of 17 bases. DNA for the CDR3: TGTGCCAGCAGTGGAGGCGGGGCAGTAGGCACCGGGGAGCTGTTTTTT. Protein product: CASSGGGAVGTGELFF.

This sequence joins TRBV2 and TRBJ2-3; D may be TRBD1 (5 bases). Per the germline V gene, CDR1 is SNHLY and CDR2 is FYNNEI. CDR3 length: 15 amino acids. V shed 3 bases and J shed 1 base, with 11 bases lying between them. In nucleotides, the CDR3 is TGTGCCAGCAGTGACCCCTTCAGGGGCACAGATACGCAGTATTTT. It specifies CASSDPFRGTDTQYF.

This clonotype appeared a few times. The rearrangement joins TRBV12-3 or TRBV12-4 to TRBJ2-5, with 10 bases fitting TRBD1. The V gene end was trimmed by 7 bases and the J gene end by 1 base; junction bases not matched to a gene: 3. The CDR3 sequence is 14 residues long. The CDR3 protein is CASNRQGAQETQYF. The CDR3 nucleotides are TGTGCCAGCAACAGACAGGGGGCCCAAGAGACCCAGTACTTC.

The chain employs TRBV12-3 or TRBV12-4 and TRBJ2-1; D is unresolved. The DNA matches TRBJ2-7 better at its end, which makes the J call doubtful. This CDR3 comprises 16 residues. CDR3 sequence: CASSPRAITSYNEQYF. The CDR3 coding sequence is TGTGCCAGCAGTCCCCGCGCGATTACGTCCTACAATGAGCAGTACTTC.

This chain joins TRBV14 and TRBJ2-7, with 8 bases fitting TRBD1. Germline lookup yields CDR1 SGHDN and CDR2 FVKESK. V was clipped by 1 base and J by 5 bases; unmatched bases: 4. The CDR3 is made up of 14 amino acids. This chain's CDR3 is CASSQAGTGHEQYF. The DNA for the CDR3 is TGTGCCAGCAGCCAAGCAGGGACAGGACACGAGCAGTACTTC.

For this clonotype: One end of the junction does not line up with germline, which may come from a read error. The rearrangement links TRBV3-1 to TRBJ2-5; D is ambiguous. The germline V gene encodes CDR1 LGHDT and CDR2 YNNKEL (reference sequence). This CDR3 contains 12 residues. The CDR3 coding sequence is TGTGCCAGCAACCAAGATCGTAGCTTGCAGTACTTC. Translation gives CASNQDRSLQYF.

Points on this clonotype: A read error may produce the germline difference seen at one junction end. This sequence joins TRBV28 and TRBJ2-7; 9 bases line up with TRBD2. The CDR3 is 15 residues long. CDR1 and CDR2 from the germline V gene are MDHEN and SYDVKM. In DNA, the CDR3 is TGTGCCAGCAGTTTAGTAGCGGGAGTCTCCTGCGAGCAGTACTTC. Translated, it gives CASSLVAGVSCEQYF.

The rearrangement links TRBV29-1 to TRBJ2-7; 7 bases line up with TRBD2. The V gene end was trimmed by 4 bases and the J gene end by 2 bases; junction bases not matched to a gene: 5. The V gene's germline CDR1 is SQVTM and CDR2 ANQGSEA. This CDR3 comprises 13 residues. CDR3 amino acids: CSVGGREAYEQYF. The CDR3 DNA reads TGCAGCGTTGGAGGGAGGGAAGCCTACGAGCAGTACTTC.

Details on this clonotype: A read error may account for a junction end that differs from germline. The gene calls are TRBV7-3 and TRBJ2-7; 8 positions match TRBD1. CDR3 length: 14 amino acids. CDR1 SGHTA and CDR2 FQGTGA come from the germline V gene. This CDR3 is CASSRQGTSSEQYF. The CDR3 bases are TGTGCCAGCAGCCGACAGGGGACGTCCTCCGAGCAGTACTTC. Together with reference TRBV7-3 and TRBJ2-7, the CDR3 gives the full variable domain: GAGVSQTPSNKVTEKGKYVELRCDPISGHTALYWYRQSLGQGPEFLIYFQGTGAADDSGLPNDRFFAVRPEGSVSTLKIQRTERGDSAVYLCASSRQGTSSEQYFGPGTRLTVT.

On this clonotype itself: A much larger clone differs by one base, so this may be a read error. V and J are TRBV29-1 and TRBJ1-1; D is uncertain. The germline CDR1 and CDR2 sequences are SQVTM and ANQGSEA. With 7 bases removed from V and 6 bases from J, the gap between germline ends came to 15 bases. The CDR3 contains 12 residues. Here the CDR3 reads CSGVLLGPEAFF. DNA for the CDR3: TGCAGCGGGGTCTTGCTCGGCCCTGAAGCTTTCTTT.

Turning to this clonotype: Relative to the germline gene, one junction end is altered; a read error may explain this. The rearrangement uses TRBV13 and TRBJ1-2; TRBD1 is a possible D gene (6 bases). The CDR3 loop spans 15 amino acids. Germline CDR1 is PRHDT and CDR2 is FYEKMQ (reference sequence). The DNA for the CDR3 is TGTGCCAGCAGCCTAGGGGGAGATTATAACTATGGCTACACCTTC. Translating gives CASSLGGDYNYGYTF.

The chain joins TRBV2 to TRBJ2-4; perhaps TRBD2 as D (6 bases). Germline CDR1 is SNHLY and CDR2 is FYNNEI. The CDR3 has 18 residues. V lost 5 bases, J lost 6 bases, and 26 bases lay in between. The CDR3 loop reads CASSSQIPTGTGLNIQYF. The CDR3 DNA is TGTGCCAGCAGTTCCCAGATCCCGACCGGGACTGGGTTAAACATTCAGTACTTC.

V gene TRBV21-1 combines with J gene TRBJ1-2; TRBD1 is the table's D call, not checked against the DNA. TRBV21-1 is a documented pseudogene. The CDR3 consists of 15 residues. CDR3 sequence (DNA): TGTGCCAGCAGCACAGCAGGGGGCGAATGTATAGGCTACACCTTC. This codes for CASSTAGGECIGYTF.

The chain joins TRBV6-2 or TRBV6-3 to TRBJ2-1, with TRBD2 matching over 10 bases. V dropped 6 bases and J dropped 1; count of bases not matched to a gene: 6. This CDR3 has 16 residues. Germline CDR1 is MNHEY and CDR2 is SVGEGT. The CDR3 sequence: CASRELAGLSYNEQFF. The DNA for the CDR3 is TGTGCCAGCAGAGAACTAGCGGGGCTATCCTACAATGAGCAGTTCTTC.

In this sample, this clonotype turned up a few times. The chain recombines TRBV7-8 with TRBJ2-4, with D possibly being TRBD1 or TRBD2 (7 bases each). This CDR3 is 17 amino acids long. Germline V gene lookup returns CDR1 SGHVS and CDR2 FQNEAQ. Trimming left V 4 bases short and J 1 base short, with 17 bases between. This chain's CDR3 is CASSSARGGLAKNIQYF. CDR3 sequence (DNA): TGTGCCAGCAGCTCGGCCAGGGGGGGCCTCGCCAAAAACATTCAGTACTTC. Filled out from reference TRBV7-8 and TRBJ2-4, the complete variable domain reads GAGVSQSPRYKVAKRGQDVALRCDPISGHVSLFWYQQALGQGPEFLTYFQNEAQLDKSGLPSDRFFAERPEGSVSTLKIQRTQQEDSAVYLCASSSARGGLAKNIQYFGAGTRLSVL.

This chain joins TRBV28 and TRBJ1-5; a weak D match, TRBD1 (5 bases). In germline, CDR1 is MDHEN, CDR2 SYDVKM. The V end lost 6 bases, the J end lost 0 bases, and 12 bases lay between the germline ends. The CDR3 spans 15 residues. The CDR3, as DNA: TGTGCCAGCAGCCGCCCAGGGATTAGCAATCAGCCCCAGCATTTT. Translated, it gives CASSRPGISNQPQHF.

This clonotype has only one observation. V is TRBV27 and J is TRBJ2-7; perhaps TRBD1 as D (5 bases). CDR1 MNHEY and CDR2 SMNVEV come from the germline V gene (reference sequence). V gave up 5 bases and J gave up 0 bases, with 17 bases separating them. The CDR3 sequence is 16 residues long. The CDR3 protein is CASSPIDSEGSYEQYF. The CDR3 DNA reads TGTGCCAGCAGTCCTATCGACAGTGAAGGCTCCTACGAGCAGTACTTC.

The chain recombines TRBV12-5 with TRBJ2-1; 11 bases are shared with TRBD2. The germline V gene encodes CDR1 LGHNT and CDR2 FRNRAP. CDR3 length: 15 residues. V gave up 3 bases and J gave up 3 bases; unmatched junction bases: 1. CDR3 sequence: CASGFSGGVYNEQFF. CDR3 bases: TGTGCTAGTGGTTTTAGCGGGGGGGTCTACAATGAGCAGTTCTTC.